The 30 T cell receptor beta chains given below trace back to one sample, sequenced in a study of CD8+CD57+ T cells in acquired aplastic anemia. Using genomic DNA as the template, TCR beta VDJ and CDR3 profiling was carried out. TCRdb processed the reads anew with MiXCR; each CDR3 protein has one entry. The table shows some 190,000 distinct CDR3 sequences, with 35% to 50% occurring only once. Sequencing input: sorted CD4+, CD8+, or CD8+CD57+ T cells (not recorded which) from PBMCs. The receptors were sampled from a human donor in good health.

The gene calls are TRBV10-3 and TRBJ1-6, with 8 bases lining up with TRBD1. The CDR3 has 14 amino acids. The J segment lost 10 bases and the V segment lost 7 bases, leaving 9 bases of the junction unmatched. Per germline, CDR1 ENHRY and CDR2 SYGVKD. This CDR3 is CAINDRGGGSPLHF. The CDR3 DNA follows: TGTGCCATCAATGACAGGGGAGGGGGATCACCCCTCCACTTT.

The chain joins TRBV24-1 to TRBJ2-1, with D perhaps matching TRBD2 (5 bases). CDR3 length: 16 amino acids. Looked up from germline, CDR1 is KGHDR and CDR2 is SFDVKD. The germline V and J ends were trimmed by 5 bases and 9 bases, with 22 bases remaining between them. The CDR3 region has the DNA TGTGCCACCAGTGCCGCGGAGGCAGTAGGTAGAACTGAGCAGTTCTTC. Amino acid sequence: CATSAAEAVGRTEQFF.

This chain links TRBV29-1 with TRBJ1-2, with D unresolved. Trimming took 7 bases from V and 7 from J, leaving 16 bases between them. Germline V gene data show CDR1 as SQVTM and CDR2 as ANQGSEA. This CDR3 has 12 amino acids. CDR3: CSDSSGMSGYTF. The CDR3 nucleotides read TGCAGCGACTCGTCCGGAATGAGTGGCTACACCTTC.

This clonotype turned up a few times. The chain recombines TRBV10-3 with TRBJ2-1; 10 nucleotides align to TRBD2. The CDR3 runs 18 residues. J was trimmed by 0 bases and V by 1 base; bases with no gene match: 6. From germline, CDR1 is ENHRY and CDR2 SYGVKD. The CDR3 DNA follows: TGTGCCATCAGTGAGTTGGTTAGCGGGAGGAGCTCCTACAATGAGCAGTTCTTC. As protein: CAISELVSGRSSYNEQFF.

In this sample, this clonotype turned up many times. The CDR3 here is CASRVTGGQETQYF. The CDR3 nucleotides read TGTGCCAGCAGGGTGACAGGGGGGCAAGAGACCCAGTACTTC. This chain connects TRBV7-8 to TRBJ2-5; 9 bases are a match to TRBD1. J lost 2 bases, V lost 6 bases, and 4 bases had no gene match. CDR3 length equals 14 residues. Germline assignment: CDR1 SGHVS and CDR2 FQNEAQ.

The J gene is TRBJ2-7, the V gene TRBV2; D may be TRBD2 (6 bases). CDR3 length equals 15 residues. Germline V CDR1 and CDR2: SNHLY, FYNNEI. Trimming took off 4 bases at V and 0 bases at J, with 13 bases between the two ends. The CDR3 DNA follows: TGTGCCAGCAGTGCCCGAGGGGACTCCTCCTACGAGCAGTACTTC. This gives the protein CASSARGDSSYEQYF.

This clonotype was seen repeatedly, ten times or more. The chain employs TRBV19 and TRBJ2-1; 9 positions match TRBD1. The CDR3 covers 15 residues. CDR1 is LNHDA, CDR2 SQIVND, per germline (reference sequence). J lost 6 bases, V lost 5 bases, and 8 bases had no gene match. This chain's CDR3 is CASSPYRDRVNEQFF. The CDR3 DNA is TGTGCCAGTAGTCCCTACCGGGACAGGGTCAATGAGCAGTTCTTC. The full variable domain, in which reference TRBV19 and TRBJ2-1 provide the parts outside the CDR3, is DGGITQSPKYLFRKEGQNVTLSCEQNLNHDAMYWYRQDPGQGLRLIYYSQIVNDFQKGDIAEGYSVSREKKESFPLTVTSAQKNPTAFYLCASSPYRDRVNEQFFGPGTRLTVL.

This clonotype showed up many times. This chain joins TRBV4-2 and TRBJ2-1; perhaps TRBD2 as D (5 bases). Germline-derived CDR1 and CDR2 are LGHNA and YNFKEQ. The ends were cut back, 1 base at V and 9 bases at J, with 13 bases in the middle. The CDR3 runs to 14 residues. CDR3 DNA: TGTGCCAGCAGCCAAGGTAGCCTTGGAGGTGAGCAGTTCTTC. This gives the protein CASSQGSLGGEQFF.

About this clonotype itself: A clone one base away is much larger, so this may be a read error. This chain connects TRBV9 to TRBJ2-2; D might be TRBD2 (5 bases). The V and J ends lost 0 bases and 5 bases respectively, with 14 bases between them. The CDR3 is 16 residues long. Germline V gene data show CDR1 as SGDLS and CDR2 as YYNGEE. CDR3 nucleotides: TGTGCCAGCAGCGTAGAAGCGGTAGGGTTGACCGGGGAGCTGTTTTTT. Amino acid sequence: CASSVEAVGLTGELFF.

In its sample, this clonotype was seen a few times. The chain employs TRBV19 and TRBJ2-7, with 15 bases lining up with TRBD2. V lost 1 base and J lost 2; bases outside the gene matches: 6. The CDR3 runs to 18 residues. Germline CDR1 is LNHDA and CDR2 is SQIVND (reference sequence). DNA of the CDR3: TGTGCCAGTAGTATAGGAAGGACTAGCGGGAGGGGCGCCTACGAGCAGTACTTC. Encoded protein: CASSIGRTSGRGAYEQYF.

As to this clonotype: Given a much more abundant clone one base away, this may be a read error. Since no conserved phenylalanine or tryptophan closes the CDR3, a read error is the likely cause. This chain joins TRBV10-2 and TRBJ2-5; the D is unclear. Germline V gives CDR1 WSHSY, CDR2 SAAADI. The CDR3 extends over 15 amino acids. CDR3 DNA: TGTGCCAGCAGCGCACTGGGATCACTCCAAGAGACCCAGTACTCC. It yields the protein CASSALGSLQETQYS.

This clonotype has ten or more counts. This rearrangement joins TRBV7-2 to TRBJ1-2; 9 nucleotides align to TRBD1. Germline V CDR1 and CDR2: SGHTA, FQGNSA. Trimming at V came to 2 bases and at J to 5 bases, leaving 6 bases not matched to a gene. CDR3 length: 15 amino acids. Here the CDR3 DNA reads TGTGCCAGCAGCTTAAATACAGGGACAGGGTATGGCTACACCTTC. It is translated as CASSLNTGTGYGYTF.

To note about this clonotype: Given a much more abundant clone one base away, this may be a read error. The chain joins TRBV4-1 to TRBJ1-2; D is uncertain. CDR3 size: 13 residues. From germline, CDR1 is MGHRA and CDR2 YSYEKL. Trimming took 5 bases from V and 8 from J, leaving 15 bases between them. DNA of the CDR3: TGCGCCAGCAGCAGCCCGATGGCGGGAGGCTACACCTTC. Its translation is CASSSPMAGGYTF.

This clonotype was observed at least ten times. This clone may be a read error of a much larger clone one base away. The CDR3 loop reads CASSSRTYEQYF. In DNA, the CDR3 is TGTGCCAGCAGTTCACGGACCTACGAGCAGTACTTC. This chain uses TRBV6-2 or TRBV6-3 with TRBJ2-7; no reliable D call. This CDR3 region has 12 residues. From germline, CDR1 is MNHEY and CDR2 SVGEGT. V lost 4 bases and J 2 bases, leaving 6 bases between the germline ends.

This clonotype has at least ten counts. This chain joins TRBV20-1 and TRBJ1-1; D is unclear. The CDR3 has 13 residues. Per germline, CDR1 DFQATT and CDR2 SNEGSKA (reference sequence). Trimming took off 4 bases at V and 3 bases at J, with 12 bases between the two ends. The DNA for the CDR3 is TGCAGTGCTATACAAGACACCTACACTGAAGCTTTCTTT. Its protein is CSAIQDTYTEAFF.

This chain joins TRBV15 and TRBJ2-7; D is unclear. The CDR3 spans 12 residues. Germline assignment: CDR1 LNHNV and CDR2 YYDKDF (reference sequence). V lost 4 bases and J lost 2, with 6 bases in between. CDR3 nucleotides: TGTGCCACCAGCATGAACCCCTACGAGCAGTACTTC. Its protein product is CATSMNPYEQYF. Full variable domain (outside the CDR3, taken from reference TRBV15 and TRBJ2-7): DAMVIQNPRYQVTQFGKPVTLSCSQTLNHNVMYWYQQKSSQAPKLLFHYYDKDFNNEADTPDNFQSRRPNTSFCFLDIRSPGLGDTAMYLCATSMNPYEQYFGPGTRLTVT.

The CDR3 is CASSAGQGGSYGYTF. CDR3 DNA: TGTGCCAGCAGCGCCGGACAGGGGGGGTCCTATGGCTACACCTTC. The V gene is TRBV2, the J gene TRBJ1-2, with 10 bases that match TRBD1. Germline CDR1 reads SNHLY; CDR2 reads FYNNEI. Germline trimming cut 6 bases from V and 4 bases from J; bases unmatched to any gene: 8. The length of the CDR3 is 15 residues.

This chain uses TRBV2 with TRBJ2-3; D unresolved. V was clipped by 4 bases and J by 0 bases, with 8 bases between them. Per the germline V gene, CDR1 is SNHLY and CDR2 is FYNNEI. The CDR3 loop spans 14 amino acids. The CDR3 here is CASSGLDSTDTQYF. The CDR3 DNA is TGTGCCAGCAGTGGCTTGGATAGCACAGATACGCAGTATTTT.

This clonotype was seen only a few times. This chain links TRBV30 with TRBJ2-1; 12 bases are shared with TRBD2. The CDR3 loop spans 17 amino acids. V trimming: 3 bases; J trimming: 8 bases; junction bases outside the gene matches: 14. CDR1 is GTSNPN and CDR2 is SVGIG in the germline V gene (reference sequence). The CDR3 sequence: CAWSLSRTSGTRDEQFF. CDR3 coding DNA: TGTGCCTGGAGCCTATCCCGGACTAGCGGGACTAGGGATGAGCAGTTCTTC.

This chain joins TRBV6-4 and TRBJ2-1; 12 bases line up with TRBD2. This CDR3 has 14 amino acids. Trimming removed 5 bases from V and 8 bases from J; junction bases left unmatched: 4. Per the germline V gene, CDR1 is MRHNA and CDR2 is SNTAGT. CDR3 residues: CASSRTSGAYEQFF. For the CDR3, the DNA is TGTGCCAGCAGTCGGACTAGCGGGGCCTATGAGCAGTTCTTC.

This clonotype has a count of ten or more. The chain employs TRBV5-1 and TRBJ2-7; 12 bases match TRBD1. CDR1 SGHRS and CDR2 YFSETQ come from the germline V gene. This CDR3 comprises 16 residues. V lost 4 bases to trimming and J lost 7 bases; unmatched junction nucleotides: 12. The CDR3, as DNA: TGCGCCAGCAGCGTGCCCGGGACAGGGGGCCTTGCTGAGCAGTACTTC. Its translation: CASSVPGTGGLAEQYF.

This clonotype was counted ten times or more. This rearrangement joins TRBV9 to TRBJ1-3; D may be TRBD1 (5 bases). V was cut by 3 bases and J by 4 bases, with 14 bases left in between. The CDR3 length is 15 residues. Germline CDR1 is SGDLS and CDR2 is YYNGEE. CDR3 nucleotide sequence: TGTGCCAGCAGCGCTACCGGGACCGCAGGAAACACCATATATTTT. Translating gives CASSATGTAGNTIYF.

V usage is TRBV24-1 and J usage is TRBJ1-5; 8 bases match TRBD1. The CDR3 extends over 17 amino acids. V was pared by 2 bases and J by 7 bases, with 12 bases of the junction left unmatched. Germline CDR1 KGHDR, CDR2 SFDVKD. The CDR3 here is CATSDSGQGIKRQPQHF. The CDR3 nucleotides are TGTGCCACCAGTGATTCCGGACAGGGAATAAAACGCCAGCCCCAGCATTTT.

This clonotype has ten or more counts. This chain uses TRBV7-9 with TRBJ1-1; the D gene is possibly TRBD1 (5 bases). The CDR3 runs to 13 residues. Looked up from germline, CDR1 is SEHNR and CDR2 is FQNEAQ (reference sequence). Trimming left V 5 bases short and J 1 base short, with 8 bases between. CDR3 in DNA: TGTGCCAGCAGCCTTGACAGGAACACTGAAGCTTTCTTT. Translation gives CASSLDRNTEAFF. Drawing the rest from reference TRBV7-9 and TRBJ1-1, the complete variable domain is DTGVSQNPRHKITKRGQNVTFRCDPISEHNRLYWYRQTLGQGPEFLTYFQNEAQLEKSRLLSDRFSAERPKGSFSTLEIQRTEQGDSAMYLCASSLDRNTEAFFGQGTRLTVV.

The genes are TRBV15 and TRBJ2-7, with 12 bases aligning to TRBD2. With V trimmed by 10 bases and J by 4 bases, 8 bases remained unmatched. This CDR3 has 14 amino acids. Per the germline V gene, CDR1 is LNHNV and CDR2 is YYDKDF (reference sequence). The CDR3 sequence is CAIKTSGSPYEQYF. The CDR3 nucleotides read TGTGCCATTAAGACTAGCGGGAGCCCATACGAGCAGTACTTC.

This clonotype showed up just once. The chain has TRBV24-1 and TRBJ2-2; no firm D call. With 4 bases removed from V and 4 bases from J, the gap between germline ends came to 3 bases. The CDR3 consists of 12 residues. Germline V CDR1 and CDR2: KGHDR, SFDVKD. CDR3 nucleotides: TGTGCCACCAGTGAAGGCACCGGGGAGCTGTTTTTT. Translation gives CATSEGTGELFF.

Remarks on this clonotype: This may come from a read error, since a much larger clone is one base off. The chain couples TRBV12-3 or TRBV12-4 to TRBJ1-5; 11 bases map to TRBD1. This CDR3 region has 15 residues. J was trimmed by 7 bases and V by 4 bases; bases with no gene match: 6. DNA of the CDR3: TGTGCCAGCAGTTCCCGGACAGGGGGCGAACAGCCCCAGCATTTT. Protein: CASSSRTGGEQPQHF.

In this sample, this clonotype turned up once. The chain couples TRBV5-1 to TRBJ2-6; maybe TRBD2 (5 bases). V shed 3 bases and J shed 2 bases, with 21 bases lying between them. Germline V gene data show CDR1 as SGHRS and CDR2 as YFSETQ. The CDR3 sequence is 19 residues long. DNA for the CDR3: TGCGCCAGCAGCTACTGGGAGCGGAGCCTGACTACTGGGGCCAACGTCCTGACTTTC. Residues: CASSYWERSLTTGANVLTF.

This chain uses TRBV2 with TRBJ2-2, with D perhaps TRBD1 (5 bases). V was pared by 6 bases and J by 3 bases, with 11 bases between. The CDR3 sequence is 14 residues long. The germline V gene has CDR1 SNHLY and CDR2 FYNNEI. The CDR3 nucleotides read TGTGCCAGCAGGAGCCCGACAGACACCGGGGAGCTGTTTTTT. This translates into CASRSPTDTGELFF.

The table lists this clonotype with many counts. The chain recombines TRBV5-1 with TRBJ2-3; D is ambiguous. The V end was cut by 0 bases, the J end by 5 bases, with 7 bases between. The CDR3 runs 13 residues. Germline V gives CDR1 SGHRS, CDR2 YFSETQ. DNA of the CDR3: TGCGCCAGCAGCTTGGGAGTCTTAGATACGCAGTATTTT. This gives the protein CASSLGVLDTQYF.